Below, 14 T cell receptor beta chains from the same sample are listed, as sequenced in a study of human T cells and chemical hapten exposure. The sample's time point: patch test 1, 2 weeks after DPC sensitization. Treatment of the sample: therapeutic diphenylcyclopropenone sensitization with weekly scalp DPC. TCRdb independently ran MiXCR on the RACE reads; one entry per CDR3 protein. The sample shows some 350,000 distinct CDR3 sequences, roughly 6.9% of them seen only once. The material was whole blood, obtained in connection with sensitization to the hapten diphenylcyclopropenone (DPC). Receptors were obtained from a young woman with alopecia areata. Some clones in this sample may be carry-over from other donors' samples.

This clonotype has a handful of counts. This chain uses TRBV6-5 with TRBJ2-7; D may be TRBD1 or TRBD2 (7 bases each). This CDR3 contains 11 residues. CDR1 is MNHEY and CDR2 is SVGAGI in the germline V gene. The V gene lost 7 bases and the J gene lost 7 bases, with 11 bases spanning the gap. The CDR3 DNA sequence: TGTGCCAGCACCCAGGGGGGGGAGCAGTACTTC. Its translation is CASTQGGEQYF.

This clonotype was counted only a few times. This sequence joins TRBV12-3 or TRBV12-4 and TRBJ2-3; possibly TRBD2 for D (7 bases). CDR3 length: 15 amino acids. V was shortened by 3 bases and J by 4 bases, with 14 bases between the two germline ends. Here the CDR3 reads CASSFAGRGPDTQYF. Written as DNA, the CDR3 is TGTGCCAGCAGTTTCGCGGGGCGGGGGCCAGATACGCAGTATTTT.

This clonotype occurred many times. The genes are TRBV6-5 and TRBJ1-4; D possibly corresponds to TRBD1 (5 bases). This CDR3 comprises 13 residues. Germline V CDR1 and CDR2: MNHEY, SVGAGI. V lost 3 bases to trimming and J lost 8 bases, with 10 bases between them. In DNA, the CDR3 is TGTGCCAGCAGTTATTATTGGGGGGAAAAACTGTTTTTT. Protein product: CASSYYWGEKLFF.

This clonotype appeared many times. This chain joins TRBV9 and TRBJ1-6, with D possibly being TRBD1 (6 bases). Trimming shortened V by 3 bases and J by 7 bases, and 17 bases separated the two germline ends. Germline values: CDR1 SGDLS, CDR2 YYNGEE. CDR3 length: 16 amino acids. CDR3 DNA: TGTGCCAGCAGCGCCTCCGGGACACCCTCGAATTCACCCCTCCACTTT. It specifies CASSASGTPSNSPLHF.

This chain's CDR3 is CASSSNRVGTEAFF. DNA of the CDR3: TGCGCCAGCAGCTCCAACAGGGTTGGGACTGAAGCTTTCTTT. The chain recombines TRBV5-1 with TRBJ1-1; maybe TRBD1 (6 bases). Trimming cost V 3 bases and J 5 bases, with 14 bases left between them. This CDR3 has 14 residues. The germline V gene has CDR1 SGHRS and CDR2 YFSETQ.

A remark on this clonotype: At one end, the junction sequence differs from germline, possibly due to a read error. The J gene is TRBJ1-3, the V gene TRBV6-5; D is ambiguous. Per germline, CDR1 MNHEY and CDR2 SVGAGI. CDR3 length: 16 residues. CDR3 sequence reads: CASRYSTDLSGNTIYF. The CDR3 DNA is TGTGCCAGCAGATACTCCACAGATCTCTCTGGAAACACCATATATTTT.

This clonotype was seen ten or more times. The chain joins TRBV4-3 to TRBJ2-7; 7 positions match TRBD2. The germline CDR1 and CDR2 sequences are LGHNA and YSLEER. V dropped 3 bases and J dropped 5; count of bases not matched to a gene: 13. The CDR3 runs to 16 residues. CDR3 nucleotide sequence: TGCGCCAGCAGCCAGGCCATGGGGGGGGGATCTGACGAGCAGTACTTC. Its protein product is CASSQAMGGGSDEQYF.

This clonotype was detected ten times or more. This chain uses TRBV10-3 with TRBJ2-7; 12 bases fit TRBD2. Germline CDR1 reads ENHRY; CDR2 reads SYGVKD. The CDR3 runs 14 residues. Germline trimming cut 6 bases from V and 3 bases from J; bases unmatched to any gene: 3. The CDR3 reads CAISTLAGGYEQYF. The CDR3 nucleotides are TGTGCCATCAGCACACTAGCGGGGGGCTACGAGCAGTACTTC.

The rearrangement joins TRBV5-6 to TRBJ1-1; weak D call: TRBD1 (5 bases). With 4 bases removed from V and 7 bases from J, the gap between germline ends came to 11 bases. The CDR3 is made up of 12 amino acids. Per germline, CDR1 SGHDT and CDR2 YYEEEE. CDR3 bases: TGTGCCAGCAGCGTGGGACTTGGTGAAGCTTTCTTT. Translating it yields CASSVGLGEAFF. The complete variable domain, with remaining parts taken from reference TRBV5-6 and TRBJ1-1, reads DAGVTQSPTHLIKTRGQQVTLRCSPKSGHDTVSWYQQALGQGPQFIFQYYEEEERQRGNFPDRFSGHQFPNYSSELNVNALLLGDSALYLCASSVGLGEAFFGQGTRLTVV.

The rearrangement uses TRBV12-3 or TRBV12-4 and TRBJ1-2; D is perhaps TRBD1 (5 bases). Trimming stripped 7 bases from V and 8 bases from J, with 14 bases between. The CDR3 contains 12 residues. CDR3 nucleotides: TGTGCCAGCACCCTTCCAGGGCAAGGCTACACCTTC. Translation gives CASTLPGQGYTF.

This clonotype was detected a few times. V gene TRBV28 combines with J gene TRBJ1-5; D is perhaps TRBD1 (5 bases). CDR1 is MDHEN, CDR2 SYDVKM, per germline. V shed 3 bases and J shed 7 bases, with 13 bases lying between them. The CDR3 loop spans 14 amino acids. The CDR3 DNA sequence: TGTGCCAGCAGTTTGCTTGGGACCGGACAGCCCCAGCATTTT. Translation gives CASSLLGTGQPQHF.

Only a few counts were recorded for this clonotype. V gene TRBV4-2 combines with J gene TRBJ1-4; D is unclear. This CDR3 is 16 amino acids long. Germline loops: CDR1 LGHNA, CDR2 YNFKEQ. V was shortened by 1 base and J by 3 bases, with 12 bases between the two germline ends. DNA for the CDR3: TGTGCCAGCAGCCAAGCAGGCGGGCAGCCTAATGAAAAACTGTTTTTT. Protein: CASSQAGGQPNEKLFF.

This clonotype has ten or more counts. The V and J genes are TRBV7-2 and TRBJ2-5; D not certain. The length of the CDR3 is 12 residues. Trimming shortened V by 1 base and J by 0 bases, and 0 bases separated the two germline ends. CDR1 and CDR2 (germline): SGHTA, FQGNSA. The CDR3 here is CASSLDQETQYF. CDR3 sequence (DNA): TGTGCCAGCAGCTTAGACCAAGAGACCCAGTACTTC.

Ten or more counts support this clonotype. The rearrangement uses TRBV20-1 and TRBJ2-3; D is uncertain. This CDR3 has 11 amino acids. Germline CDR1 reads DFQATT; CDR2 reads SNEGSKA (reference sequence). CDR3 DNA: TGCAGCACTACTAGCACAGATACGCAGTATTTT. Its translation: CSTTSTDTQYF.